The entry below gives a single T cell receptor beta chain sequence along with its context. Its matching antigen is unknown. TCRdb's table, derived via immunoSEQ multiplex PCR, lists solely in-frame clones and lacks some. The sample lists about 350,000 clones; about 91% were seen once. This CDR3 spans 17 amino acids. Germline V lookup: CDR1 SGDLS, CDR2 YYNGEE. Trimming left V 0 bases short and J 2 bases short, with 16 bases between. The sample is drawn from a study of Ad26.COV2.S vaccination and SARS-CoV-2 variants. Study-wide points: The authors reported substantial breadth in spike-specific CD8+ and CD4+ T cell responses after vaccination. Estimates derived from TCR breadth and depth analyses may have underestimated total T cell responses. With respect to non-spike TCR breadth, vaccine and placebo recipients were similar. Vaccinees displayed broader spike-specific TCR repertoires than placebo recipients.

The sequence came from a human donor who had recovered from COVID-19. The chain employs TRBV9 and TRBJ2-3; TRBD1 or TRBD2 may be the D gene (6 bases each). Sequencing was performed on peripheral blood, taken after recovery from COVID-19. The CDR3 sequence: CASSVEVGGAATDTQYF. CDR3 DNA: TGTGCCAGCAGCGTAGAGGTGGGGGGCGCCGCCACAGATACGCAGTATTTT.